Listed below are T cell receptor beta chains from one sample, sequenced in a study of patients and donors after allogeneic stem cell transplantation. Each CDR3 protein is one row after TCRdb ran MiXCR on the RT-PCR reads. The data show tens of thousands of distinct CDR3 sequences, about 26% seen once. Sequencing used blood, either unsorted or a sorted T cell fraction (not recorded which). The receptors were gathered from a human donor who was either an allogeneic HSCT recipient or a stem cell or donor lymphocyte infusion donor (not recorded which). It is not recorded whose cells these are; they may come from a transplant donor. Each CDR3 is given with its conserved first and last residue. A D gene is named only where the DNA matches it firmly. Rows may omit the clone size; those that give it use once, few, many or a size class.

D gene	clone size	V gene	J gene	CDR3 DNA	CDR3 protein
NA	medium-sized	TRBV7-9	TRBJ1-2	TGTGCCAGCAGCATGAGGAGTGGCTACACCTTC	CASSMRSGYTF
NA	few	TRBV10-3	TRBJ2-2	TGTGCCATCAGTGACCTTAAAGGGAACACCGGGGAGCTGTTTTTT	CAISDLKGNTGELFF
NA	few	TRBV19	TRBJ1-2	TGTGCCAGTAGGATCATAACAGGGTATGGCTACACCTTC	CASRIITGYGYTF
NA	few	TRBV4-1	TRBJ1-4	TGCGCCAGCAGCCAAGCCGCCCGGACAGCTAATGAAAAACTGTTTTTT	CASSQAARTANEKLFF
TRBD1	few	TRBV9	TRBJ1-6	TGTGCCAGCAGCGTCTTACCGGGACAGGGGAATTCACCCCTCCACTTT	CASSVLPGQGNSPLHF
NA	few	TRBV24-1	TRBJ1-2	TGTGCCACCAGTGAACCGGGACGGCCTAATGGCTACACCTTC	CATSEPGRPNGYTF
TRBD1	few	TRBV12-3/TRBV12-4	TRBJ1-2	TGTGCCAGCAGTCCCCAGGACAGGGGGCCCTATGGCTACACCTTC	CASSPQDRGPYGYTF
NA	few	TRBV10-3	TRBJ2-5	TGTGCCATCAGTGAGTCTTGGATATTGGAGACCCAGTACTTC	CAISESWILETQYF
NA	NA	TRBV3-1	TRBJ1-5	TGTGCCAGCAGCCAGGGGGGTCAGCCTCTTCGCAATCAGCCCCAGCATTTT	CASSQGGQPLRNQPQHF
TRBD1	few	TRBV5-1	TRBJ2-2	TGCGCCAGCAGCGCCGGACAGGAAAGTGCCGGGGAGCTGTTTTTT	CASSAGQESAGELFF
TRBD1	NA	TRBV14	TRBJ2-4	TGTGCCAGCAGCCCATCAGGACAGGAATGGACCAAAAACATTCAGTACTTC	CASSPSGQEWTKNIQYF
TRBD1	few	TRBV7-8	TRBJ2-3	TGTGCCAGCAGCTTAGAGGCAGGGGGCGCAGATACGCAGTATTTT	CASSLEAGGADTQYF
NA	NA	TRBV27	TRBJ1-2	TGTGCCAGCAGGTTACAGGCTAACTATGGCTACACCTTC	CASRLQANYGYTF
NA	NA	TRBV4-1	TRBJ1-5	TGCGCCAGCAGCCAAATGATGGGGCAGCCCCAGCATTTT	CASSQMMGQPQHF
NA	few	TRBV14	TRBJ1-3	TGTGCCAGCAGCCCCGGCCACTCTGGAAACACCATATATTTT	CASSPGHSGNTIYF
TRBD2	few	TRBV28	TRBJ2-5	TGTGCCAGCAGTTTCGGCGGGAGGTACCAAGAGACCCAGTACTTC	CASSFGGRYQETQYF
TRBD2	NA	TRBV12-5	TRBJ2-1	TGTGCTAGTGGTTCCTCCCCCTCGACTAGCGGGAGTAAAAGCTCCTACAATGAGCAGTTCTTC	CASGSSPSTSGSKSSYNEQFF
NA	few	TRBV5-4	TRBJ1-1	TGTGCCAGCAGCTTGGGAGGATTTTGGAACACTGAAGCTTTCTTT	CASSLGGFWNTEAFF
TRBD1	few	TRBV9	TRBJ1-4	TGTGCCAGCAGCGTTGGCTCGACAGGGCCAAATGAAAAACTGTTTTTT	CASSVGSTGPNEKLFF
TRBD2	many	TRBV5-4	TRBJ2-1	TGTGCCAGCAGCTTAAATCTAGCGGCATTCTACAATGAGCAGTTCTTC	CASSLNLAAFYNEQFF
NA	few	TRBV5-1	TRBJ2-7	TGCGCCAGCAAGGACCGGGACACCCCAATGCAGTACTTC	CASKDRDTPMQYF
NA	NA	TRBV5-4	TRBJ2-5	TGTGCCAGCAGCTCGGGGGGCTGGGGGCCCCAGTACTTC	CASSSGGWGPQYF
NA	NA	TRBV5-5	TRBJ2-7	TGTGCCAGCAGCCGAATTCCAGGGGCCTACGAGCAGTACTTC	CASSRIPGAYEQYF
NA	many	TRBV7-9	TRBJ1-6	TGTGCCAGCAGCTACCGGGACTGGAATTCACCCCTCCACTTT	CASSYRDWNSPLHF
NA	many	TRBV5-1	TRBJ1-4	TGCGCCAGCAGCTTGGGTGCAACTAATGAAAAACTGTTTTTT	CASSLGATNEKLFF
NA	few	TRBV19	TRBJ2-2	TGTGCCAGTAGTACCAGAACAGAGAACACCGGGGAGCTGTTTTTT	CASSTRTENTGELFF
NA	NA	TRBV27	TRBJ2-7	TGTGCCAGCAGTCCGGTTGGGGAGCTGAAGTACGAGCAGTACTTC	CASSPVGELKYEQYF
NA	NA	TRBV5-1	TRBJ2-5	TGCGCCAGCAGCTTGGAGAAGACCCAGTACTTC	CASSLEKTQYF
NA	NA	TRBV7-9	TRBJ1-5	TGTGCCAGCAGAAAGGGGGGTCAGCCCCAGCATTTT	CASRKGGQPQHF
NA	NA	TRBV18	TRBJ2-7	TGTGCCAGCTCCTCTGGGACTCAGCAGCCCTACGAGCAGTACTTC	CASSSGTQQPYEQYF
TRBD1	many	TRBV12-3/TRBV12-4	TRBJ1-1	TGTGCCAGTCGACAGGGGTGGAACACTGAAGCTTTCTTT	CASRQGWNTEAFF
NA	few	TRBV20-1	TRBJ2-7	TGCAGTGCTGAAGACGGGAGTACCTACGAGCAGTACTTC	CSAEDGSTYEQYF
NA	few	TRBV5-8	TRBJ2-7	TGTGCCAGCAGCGCGTTTTCGGGCGAGCAGTACTTC	CASSAFSGEQYF
NA	few	TRBV12-3/TRBV12-4	TRBJ2-3	TGTGCCAGCACCCCGTTAAATACCTATACGCAGTATTTT	CASTPLNTYTQYF
NA	NA	TRBV12-3/TRBV12-4	TRBJ2-2	TGTGCCAGCAGCTCACCGGGGATCGCCGGGGAGCTGTTTTTT	CASSSPGIAGELFF
NA	NA	TRBV29-1	TRBJ2-3	TGCAGCCCTCAGGGTAATTGTTGCACAGATACGCAGTATTTT	CSPQGNCCTDTQYF
NA	many	TRBV10-3	TRBJ1-1	TGTGCCATCAGTGAGTCGAAGGGGAACACTGAAGCTTTCTTT	CAISESKGNTEAFF